One and the same sample provided the 12 T cell receptor beta chains below, sequenced in a study of human CD8 memory T cell subsets. UMI-labeled 5' RACE generated the TCR beta libraries. TCRdb reanalyzed the 5' RACE reads, giving one entry per CDR3 protein sequence and no DNA. The specimen's table records 10,000 or so distinct CDR3 sequences. Sequenced: CD8+ stem-like memory T cells (TSCM and TCM) sorted from PBMCs. Subset described: stem-like memory CD8 T cells (TSTEM), CCR7+ PD-1- TIGIT-. The source is a human donor in good health.

The chain is built from TRBV9 and TRBJ2-1; no DNA is available, so the TRBD1 call from TCRdb remains unchecked. The germline V gene encodes CDR1 SGDLS and CDR2 YYNGEE. This CDR3 spans 14 amino acids. The CDR3 spells CASSPPPGDGEQFF.

The chain links TRBV9 to TRBJ1-1. This CDR3 contains 14 residues. From germline, CDR1 is SGDLS and CDR2 YYNGEE. The CDR3 region is CASSVDGSNTEAFF. Full variable domain (remainder filled in from reference TRBV9 and TRBJ1-1): DSGVTQTPKHLITATGQRVTLRCSPRSGDLSVYWYQQSLDQGLQFLIQYYNGEERAKGNILERFSAQQFPDLHSELNLSSLELGDSALYFCASSVDGSNTEAFFGQGTRLTVV.

The chain joins TRBV27 to TRBJ2-7; no DNA is available, so the TRBD2 call from TCRdb remains unchecked. Germline V gene sequence: CDR1 MNHEY, CDR2 SMNVEV (reference sequence). The CDR3 is 13 residues long. The CDR3 sequence: CASSLKRGYEQYF.

V and J are TRBV28 and TRBJ2-6; TCRdb selects TRBD1, and the lack of DNA leaves this call unchecked. The germline CDR1 and CDR2 sequences are MDHEN and SYDVKM. The CDR3 extends over 14 amino acids. The chain's CDR3 is CASGPGTGANVLTF. Drawing the rest from reference TRBV28 and TRBJ2-6, the complete variable domain is DVKVTQSSRYLVKRTGEKVFLECVQDMDHENMFWYRQDPGLGLRLIYFSYDVKMKEKGDIPEGYSVSREKKERFSLILESASTNQTSMYLCASGPGTGANVLTFGAGSRLTVL.

This clonotype ranks as medium-sized in terms of frequency. V usage is TRBV7-9 and J usage is TRBJ1-2; TCRdb picks TRBD1, but there is no DNA to check that call. In germline, CDR1 is SEHNR, CDR2 FQNEAQ (reference sequence). The CDR3 consists of 14 residues. CDR3 amino acids: CASTPPGLNYGYTF.

The chain couples TRBV20-1 to TRBJ1-1. Germline CDR1 reads DFQATT; CDR2 reads SNEGSKA (reference sequence). The CDR3 covers 12 residues. The CDR3 sequence is CSASFGNTEAFF.

This clonotype ranks as medium-sized in terms of frequency. V is TRBV20-1 and J is TRBJ2-7; lacking DNA, the TRBD2 call made by TCRdb goes unchecked. The CDR3 is 13 residues long. From germline, CDR1 is DFQATT and CDR2 SNEGSKA (reference sequence). The CDR3 spells CSAIHPEGYEQYF.

The rearrangement uses TRBV7-3 and TRBJ2-3. In germline, CDR1 is SGHTA, CDR2 FQGTGA. The CDR3 is 15 residues long. The CDR3 here is CASSLGSASTDTQYF.

The genes are TRBV19 and TRBJ2-1; TCRdb proposes TRBD2, but this gene call is untestable without DNA. The germline gives CDR1 LNHDA, CDR2 SQIVND (reference sequence). The CDR3 totals 16 residues. This CDR3 is CASSPSGGASYNEQFF.

The genes are TRBV19 and TRBJ2-2. This CDR3 region has 15 residues. Germline V CDR1 and CDR2: LNHDA, SQIVND (reference sequence). CDR3 sequence reads: CASSIASYSTGELFF.

The chain couples TRBV7-9 to TRBJ2-1; the TCRdb call, TRBD2, lacks DNA for checking. The CDR3 runs 15 residues. CDR1 is SEHNR and CDR2 is FQNEAQ in the germline V gene (reference sequence). CDR3 sequence: CASSLGAGAYNEQFF.

This clonotype is deemed medium-sized by its frequency. The chain links TRBV20-1 to TRBJ2-1; TCRdb picks TRBD1, but there is no DNA to check that call. CDR1 is DFQATT, CDR2 SNEGSKA, per germline (reference sequence). The CDR3 runs to 15 residues. Here the CDR3 reads CSADSGESSYNEQFF.